A selection of T cell receptor beta chains follows, all from one sample in a study of shared clonotypes between healthy human individuals. The table came from immunoSEQ multiplex PCR; TCRdb's copy has only in-frame clones and leaves some out. The table has 550,000 to 700,000 clones, around 73% seen once; the top ten hold around 2%. Source material: memory CD4+ T cells sorted from blood. These TCRs come from a woman in her twenties or thirties in good health. Both conserved end residues are part of each CDR3. The D gene is left open where the match is weak. For some rows the clone size is stated as once, few or many, or as a class when expanded; others skip it.

abundance,d_gene,j_gene,v_gene,CDR3nt,CDR3aa
.,TRBD2,TRBJ2-7,TRBV5-1,TGCGCCAGCAGCAGGGGGACTAGCGGTGCCTACGAGCAGTACTTC,CASSRGTSGAYEQYF
.,TRBD2,TRBJ2-7,TRBV10-3,TGTGCCATCAGTGATAGCGGGAGGCCATCCTACGAGCAGTACTTC,CAISDSGRPSYEQYF
.,TRBD1,TRBJ1-1,TRBV11-2,TGTGCCAGCAGCTCCGGACAGGGTAAGGGGAACACTGAAGCTTTCTTT,CASSSGQGKGNTEAFF
.,TRBD1,TRBJ1-1,TRBV29-1,TGCAGCGTTGAGGACAGGTTGAACACTGAAGCTTTCTTT,CSVEDRLNTEAFF
.,TRBD1,TRBJ2-3,TRBV2,TGTGCCAGCAGTTTAAGGACAGGGGAAGTCGATACGCAGTATTTT,CASSLRTGEVDTQYF
.,.,TRBJ2-7,TRBV7-8,TGTGCCAGCAGCTTAGTAGGGTACGAGCAGTACTTC,CASSLVGYEQYF
.,.,TRBJ1-1,TRBV7-9,TGTGCCAGCCACAGGGTGGGGACTGAAGCTTTCTTT,CASHRVGTEAFF
.,TRBD2,TRBJ2-1,TRBV4-1,TGCGCCAGCAGCCAAGCCCCCGGACTAGTGAATCACAATGAGCAGTTCTTC,CASSQAPGLVNHNEQFF
.,TRBD1,TRBJ2-7,TRBV4-1,TGCGCCAGCAGTCCCCCGCGCCGGGACAGGGCCCTCGAGCAGTACTTC,CASSPPRRDRALEQYF
.,.,TRBJ1-1,TRBV7-9,TGTGCCAGCAGCTCTATAGGAGGGTGGGGGGAGAACACTGAAGCTTTCTTT,CASSSIGGWGENTEAFF
.,TRBD1,TRBJ2-7,TRBV28,TGTGCCAGCAGAAGACCGGGACAGTTCCACGAGCAGTACTTC,CASRRPGQFHEQYF
.,.,TRBJ2-7,TRBV10-2,TGCGCCAGCACCACACCCTACGAGCAGTACTTC,CASTTPYEQYF
few,.,TRBJ1-1,TRBV6-1,TGTGCCAGCAGTGTGAGGCAGATGAACACTGAAGCTTTCTTT,CASSVRQMNTEAFF
.,.,TRBJ1-2,TRBV7-2,TGTGCCAGCAGCTATTACATCGCAGGGGAAGATGGCTACACCTTC,CASSYYIAGEDGYTF